This T cell receptor (beta chain) was identified during a study of T cells in Graves' hyperthyroidism and ophthalmopathy. Lactation, pregnancy, other autoimmune disease or uncontrolled infection excluded patients. Diagnoses were made from clinical symptoms, serum measures (thyroxine and TRAb), thyroid ultrasound and orbital computed tomography. Fresh 10 ml peripheral blood yielded PBMCs. Study-wide findings and caveats: Also found in blood were most expanded thyroid clonotypes above 0.001.

This clonotype appeared many times. Its antigen is unknown. TCR beta CDR3 sequences were amplified from RNA transcripts. First-round RT-PCR targeting the TCR CDR3 was performed with the HTBI primer set. TCRdb ran MiXCR on the multiplex PCR reads and lists one entry per CDR3 protein. The sample includes around 700,000 distinct CDR3 sequences, around 19% of them seen just once. Input material: blood. This receptor was identified in a woman aged 50 to 65 with Graves' hyperthyroidism that later progressed to Graves' ophthalmopathy.

As DNA, the CDR3 is TGTGCCAGCAGTGAGGGGGTTAGGAACACTGAAGCTTTCTTT. The encoded protein is CASSEGVRNTEAFF. The chain recombines TRBV2 with TRBJ1-1, with D possibly matching TRBD1 (5 bases). Between the trimmed V and J ends, which lost 3 bases and 1 base, there was a span of 9 bases. CDR3 length: 14 residues. Germline V CDR1 and CDR2: SNHLY, FYNNEI.